This T cell receptor beta chain came from a study of shared clonotypes between healthy human individuals. The CDR3 runs to 15 residues. V dropped 4 bases and J dropped 3 bases, with 15 bases sitting between them. Germline CDR1 SGHVS, CDR2 FQNEAQ. The method was immunoSEQ multiplex PCR; TCRdb's version includes in-frame clones alone and lacks a portion of them. The repertoire holds some 2,500,000 clones, with under 95% as singletons. Input material: naive CD4+ T cells from PBMCs. Subset in this sample: CD45RA+ positively selected. The chain joins TRBV7-8 to TRBJ2-5; D gene uncertain. This receptor was taken from a man between 18 and 29 years old in good health. Some clones in this sample may be carry-over from other donors' samples. The CDR3 nucleotides are TGTGCCAGCAGCTACCTTATGCGAGTAGAAGAGACCCAGTACTTC. This encodes CASSYLMRVEETQYF. The full variable domain, its missing parts supplied by reference TRBV7-8 and TRBJ2-5, is GAGVSQSPRYKVAKRGQDVALRCDPISGHVSLFWYQQALGQGPEFLTYFQNEAQLDKSGLPSDRFFAERPEGSVSTLKIQRTQQEDSAVYLCASSYLMRVEETQYFGPGTRLLVL.